The text below deals with one T cell receptor (beta chain). The target antigen is unknown. A read error may produce the germline difference seen at one junction end. Three rounds of nested PCR, following a modified ARM-PCR protocol, produced the TCRbeta library. In TCRdb, the multiplex PCR reads were re-called with MiXCR into one record per CDR3 protein. The sample shows 90,000 to 110,000 distinct CDR3 sequences, roughly 75% of them seen only once. This entry is derived from a study of tumor and adjacent non-tumor tissue in lung cancer. Whole-study context: Patients were aged about 31 to 85, roughly 9 men and 5 women, stage I to III. Study-level results: Significantly higher TCR diversity was found in tumor than normal lung. Normal lung showed higher cumulative top 100 clone frequency than tumor.

The template was RNA from unsorted bulk tissue. Newly diagnosed lung cancer patients had thoracic surgery in China, August–late 2014, without prior chemotherapy. This CDR3 contains 15 residues. In germline, CDR1 is MNHEY, CDR2 SVGEGT. The sequenced sample was lung tumor tissue. The V gene is TRBV6-2 or TRBV6-3, the J gene TRBJ1-5; no reliable D call. This TCR was sampled from a woman aged 55 to 70 with non-small cell lung cancer. CDR3 protein: CASSYGSLGIQPQLF. The CDR3 DNA reads as TGTGCCAGCAGTTACGGGTCGCTAGGGATTCAGCCCCAGCTTTTC.